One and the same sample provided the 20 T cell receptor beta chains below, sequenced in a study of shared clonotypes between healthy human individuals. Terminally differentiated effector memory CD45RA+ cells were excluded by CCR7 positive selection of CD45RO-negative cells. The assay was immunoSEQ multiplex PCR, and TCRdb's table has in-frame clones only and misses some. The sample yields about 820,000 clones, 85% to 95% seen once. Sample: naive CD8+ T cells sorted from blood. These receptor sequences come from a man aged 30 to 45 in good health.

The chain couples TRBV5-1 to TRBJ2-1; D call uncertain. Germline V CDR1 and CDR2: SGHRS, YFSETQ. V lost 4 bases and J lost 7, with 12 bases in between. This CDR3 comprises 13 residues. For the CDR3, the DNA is TGCGCCAGCAGCCCCGCTTTGAAGAATGAGCAGTTCTTC. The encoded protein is CASSPALKNEQFF.

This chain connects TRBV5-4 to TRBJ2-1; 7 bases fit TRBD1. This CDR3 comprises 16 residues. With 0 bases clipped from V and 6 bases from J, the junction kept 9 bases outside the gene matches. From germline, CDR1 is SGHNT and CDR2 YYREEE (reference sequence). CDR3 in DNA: TGTGCCAGCAGCTTGGGAGGGGGCAGGGCGCGCAATGAGCAGTTCTTC. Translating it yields CASSLGGGRARNEQFF.

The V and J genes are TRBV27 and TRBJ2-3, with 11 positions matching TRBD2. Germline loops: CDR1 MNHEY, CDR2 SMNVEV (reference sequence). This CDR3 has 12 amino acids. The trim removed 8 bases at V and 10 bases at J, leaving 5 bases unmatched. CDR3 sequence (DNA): TGTGCCAGCGTTAGCGGGAGGGCCGCGCAGTATTTT. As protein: CASVSGRAAQYF.

The CDR3: CASSLDRLAAGELFF. In nucleotides, the CDR3 is TGCGCCAGCAGCTTGGACAGGTTGGCGGCCGGGGAGCTGTTTTTT. The genes are TRBV5-1 and TRBJ2-2, with D possibly TRBD1 on 5 matching bases. V was clipped by 0 bases and J by 6 bases, with 12 bases between them. CDR1 and CDR2 (germline): SGHRS, YFSETQ. The CDR3 is made up of 15 amino acids.

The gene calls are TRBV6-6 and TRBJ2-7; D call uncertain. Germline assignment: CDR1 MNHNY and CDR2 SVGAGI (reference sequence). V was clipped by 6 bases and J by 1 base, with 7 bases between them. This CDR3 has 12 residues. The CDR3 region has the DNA TGTGCCAGCAGAGACTTGTCCTACGAGCAGTACTTC. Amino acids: CASRDLSYEQYF.

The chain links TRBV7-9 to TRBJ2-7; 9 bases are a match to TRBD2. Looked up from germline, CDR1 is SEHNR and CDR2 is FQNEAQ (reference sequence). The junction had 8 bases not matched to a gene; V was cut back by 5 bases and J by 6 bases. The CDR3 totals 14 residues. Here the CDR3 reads CASSMGNSGSEQYF. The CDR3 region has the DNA TGTGCCAGCAGCATGGGGAATAGCGGGAGCGAGCAGTACTTC.

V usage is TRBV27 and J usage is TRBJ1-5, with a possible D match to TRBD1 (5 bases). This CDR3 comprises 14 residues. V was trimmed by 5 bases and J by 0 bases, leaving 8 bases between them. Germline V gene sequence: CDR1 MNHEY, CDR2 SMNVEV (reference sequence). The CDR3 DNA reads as TGTGCCAGCAGTCGACAGTTTAGCAATCAGCCCCAGCATTTT. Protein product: CASSRQFSNQPQHF.

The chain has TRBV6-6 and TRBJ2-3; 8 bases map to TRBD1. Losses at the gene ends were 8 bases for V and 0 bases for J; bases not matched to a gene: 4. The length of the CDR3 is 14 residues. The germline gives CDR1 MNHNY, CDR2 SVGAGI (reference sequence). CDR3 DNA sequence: TGTGCCAGCCGAGGGACAGGTAGCACAGATACGCAGTATTTT. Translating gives CASRGTGSTDTQYF.

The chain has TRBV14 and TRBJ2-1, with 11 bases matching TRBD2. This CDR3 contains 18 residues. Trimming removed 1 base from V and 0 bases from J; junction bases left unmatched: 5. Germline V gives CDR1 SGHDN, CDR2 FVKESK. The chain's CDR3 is CASSQGGLAEISYNEQFF. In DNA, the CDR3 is TGTGCCAGCAGCCAAGGGGGACTAGCGGAGATCTCCTACAATGAGCAGTTCTTC.

In DNA form, the CDR3 reads TGTGCCAGCAGCAGAACAGGCAACTCTGGAAACACCATATATTTT. Its translation is CASSRTGNSGNTIYF. The chain recombines TRBV5-5 with TRBJ1-3; D may be TRBD1 (5 bases). This CDR3 comprises 15 residues. Per germline, CDR1 SGHKS and CDR2 YYEKEE (reference sequence). With 4 bases removed from V and 0 bases from J, the gap between germline ends came to 11 bases.

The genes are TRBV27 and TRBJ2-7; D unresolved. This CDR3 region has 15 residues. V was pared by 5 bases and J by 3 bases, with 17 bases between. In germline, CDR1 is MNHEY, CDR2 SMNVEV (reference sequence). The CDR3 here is CASSPLDRPGYEQYF. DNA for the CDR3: TGTGCCAGCAGTCCCCTGGATCGGCCTGGCTACGAGCAGTACTTC.

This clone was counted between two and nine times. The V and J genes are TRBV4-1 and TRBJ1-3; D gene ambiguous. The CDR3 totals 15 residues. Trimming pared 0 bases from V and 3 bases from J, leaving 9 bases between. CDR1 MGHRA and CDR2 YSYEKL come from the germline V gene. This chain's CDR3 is CASSQDRASGNTIYF. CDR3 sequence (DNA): TGCGCCAGCAGCCAAGACAGAGCCAGTGGAAACACCATATATTTT.

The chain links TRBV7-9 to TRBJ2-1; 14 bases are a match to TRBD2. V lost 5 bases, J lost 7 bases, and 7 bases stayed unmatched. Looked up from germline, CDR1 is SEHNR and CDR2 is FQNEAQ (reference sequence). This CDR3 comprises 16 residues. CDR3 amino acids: CASSLGGTSGSNEQFF. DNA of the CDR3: TGTGCCAGCAGCCTAGGGGGGACTAGCGGGAGTAATGAGCAGTTCTTC. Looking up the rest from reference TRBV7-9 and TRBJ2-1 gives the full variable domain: DTGVSQNPRHKITKRGQNVTFRCDPISEHNRLYWYRQTLGQGPEFLTYFQNEAQLEKSRLLSDRFSAERPKGSFSTLEIQRTEQGDSAMYLCASSLGGTSGSNEQFFGPGTRLTVL.

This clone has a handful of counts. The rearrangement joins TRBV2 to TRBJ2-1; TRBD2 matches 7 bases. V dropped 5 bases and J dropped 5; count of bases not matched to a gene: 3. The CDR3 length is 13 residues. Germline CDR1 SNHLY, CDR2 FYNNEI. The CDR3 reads CASSWDYNNEQFF. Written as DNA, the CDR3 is TGTGCCAGCAGTTGGGACTACAACAATGAGCAGTTCTTC.

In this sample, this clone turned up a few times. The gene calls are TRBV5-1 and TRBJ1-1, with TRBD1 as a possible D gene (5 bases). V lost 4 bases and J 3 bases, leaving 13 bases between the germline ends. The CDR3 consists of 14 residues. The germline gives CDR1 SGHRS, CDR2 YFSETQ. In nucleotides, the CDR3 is TGCGCCAGCAGCACGGAACCGGGGGACACTGAAGCTTTCTTT. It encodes CASSTEPGDTEAFF.

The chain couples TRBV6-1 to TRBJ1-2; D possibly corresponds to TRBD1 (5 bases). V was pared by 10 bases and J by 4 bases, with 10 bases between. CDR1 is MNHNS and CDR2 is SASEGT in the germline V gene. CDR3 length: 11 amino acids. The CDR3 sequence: CATTDSYGYTF. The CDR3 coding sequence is TGTGCCACAACCGACAGCTATGGCTACACCTTC.

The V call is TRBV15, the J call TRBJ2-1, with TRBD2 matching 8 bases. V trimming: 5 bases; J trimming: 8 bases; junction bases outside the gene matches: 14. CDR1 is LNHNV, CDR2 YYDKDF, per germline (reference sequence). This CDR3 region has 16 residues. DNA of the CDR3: TGTGCCACCAGCCGCTTCCCAAGCGGGAGTTCAGATGAGCAGTTCTTC. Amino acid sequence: CATSRFPSGSSDEQFF.

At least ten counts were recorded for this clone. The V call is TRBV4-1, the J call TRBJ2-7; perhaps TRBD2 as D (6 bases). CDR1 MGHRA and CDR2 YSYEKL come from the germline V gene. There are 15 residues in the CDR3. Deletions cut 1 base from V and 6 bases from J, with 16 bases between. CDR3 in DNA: TGCGCCAGCAGCCAAGGAAGTCCGGGAGCTGGCGAGCAGTACTTC. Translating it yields CASSQGSPGAGEQYF.

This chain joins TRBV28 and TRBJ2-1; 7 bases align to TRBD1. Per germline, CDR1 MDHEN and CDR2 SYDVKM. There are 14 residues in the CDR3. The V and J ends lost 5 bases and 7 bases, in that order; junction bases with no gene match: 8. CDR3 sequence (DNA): TGTGCCAGCAGTAGCAGACAGGGTCCGAATGAGCAGTTCTTC. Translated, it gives CASSSRQGPNEQFF.

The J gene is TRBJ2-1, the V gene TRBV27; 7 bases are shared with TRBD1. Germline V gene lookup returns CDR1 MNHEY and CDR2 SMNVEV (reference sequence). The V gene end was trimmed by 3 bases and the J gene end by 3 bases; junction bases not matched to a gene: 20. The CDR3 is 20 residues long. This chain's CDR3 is CASSLPPTGLALIDYNEQFF. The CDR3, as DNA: TGTGCCAGCAGTTTGCCACCGACAGGGTTGGCCCTTATAGACTACAATGAGCAGTTCTTC.